The entry below gives a single TCR beta chain sequence along with its context. The antigen is unknown. This record comes from a study of Ad26.COV2.S vaccination and SARS-CoV-2 variants. Overall study context: Participants got Ad26.COV2.S intramuscularly, once or twice 56 days apart. Findings and caveats of the study: Placebo recipients trailed vaccine recipients in spike-specific TCR breadth. Placebo recipients and vaccine recipients were similar in non-spike TCR breadth.

Some clones are missing from TCRdb's copy, which holds only in-frame ones; the method was immunoSEQ multiplex PCR. Here the sample spans about 480,000 clones, around 88% being singletons. Regarding treatment: roughly 19 received Ad26.COV2.S at low or high dose, single or two shots; five or six received placebo; per-sample allocation not given. It was on day 63 after the first vaccine or placebo injection that samples were taken. CDR1 is MDHEN, CDR2 SYDVKM, per germline. The CDR3 is 16 amino acids. After removal of 6 bases from V and 4 bases from J, the junction contained 9 bases not matched to a gene.

The specimen comprised peripheral blood, sampled in a trial of Ad26.COV2.S vaccine versus placebo. The chain employs TRBV28 and TRBJ1-4, with 9 bases that match TRBD1. The clonotype was recovered from a person between 18 and 65 years old who received the Ad26.COV2.S COVID-19 vaccine or a placebo. The CDR3: CASSHTQGAINEKLFF. As DNA, the CDR3 is TGTGCCAGCAGCCACACACAGGGGGCTATTAATGAAAAACTGTTTTTT. Drawing the rest from reference TRBV28 and TRBJ1-4, the complete variable domain is DVKVTQSSRYLVKRTGEKVFLECVQDMDHENMFWYRQDPGLGLRLIYFSYDVKMKEKGDIPEGYSVSREKKERFSLILESASTNQTSMYLCASSHTQGAINEKLFFGSGTQLSVL.